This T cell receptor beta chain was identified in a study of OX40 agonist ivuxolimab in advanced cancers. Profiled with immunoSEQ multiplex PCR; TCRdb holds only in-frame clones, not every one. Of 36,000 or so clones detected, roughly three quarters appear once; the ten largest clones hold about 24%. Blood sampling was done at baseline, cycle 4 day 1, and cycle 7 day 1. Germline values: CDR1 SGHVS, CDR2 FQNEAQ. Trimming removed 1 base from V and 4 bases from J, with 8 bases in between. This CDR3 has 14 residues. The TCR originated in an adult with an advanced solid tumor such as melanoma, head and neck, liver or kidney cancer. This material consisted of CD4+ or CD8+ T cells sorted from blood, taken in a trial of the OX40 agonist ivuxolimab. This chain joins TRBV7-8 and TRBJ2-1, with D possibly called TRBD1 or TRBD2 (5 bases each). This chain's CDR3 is CASSLDWGYNEQFF. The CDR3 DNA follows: TGTGCCAGCAGCTTAGACTGGGGGTACAATGAGCAGTTCTTC.